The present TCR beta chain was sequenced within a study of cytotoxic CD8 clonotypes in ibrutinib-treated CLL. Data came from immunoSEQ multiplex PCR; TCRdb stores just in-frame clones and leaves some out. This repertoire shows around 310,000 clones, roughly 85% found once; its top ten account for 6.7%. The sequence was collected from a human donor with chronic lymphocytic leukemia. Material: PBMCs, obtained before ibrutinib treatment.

The CDR3 nucleotides are TGTGCCAGCAGTTTACCCAATGAAAAACTGTTTTTT. It is translated as CASSLPNEKLFF. This chain uses TRBV27 with TRBJ1-4, with D unresolved. Germline V gene sequence: CDR1 MNHEY, CDR2 SMNVEV (reference sequence). V lost 2 bases to trimming and J lost 5 bases, with 3 bases between them. The CDR3 has 12 residues.